What follows are 16 T cell receptor beta chains derived from one specimen sequenced in a study of beta chain features in type 1 diabetes. The whole isolated RNA underwent reverse transcription, so sequencing captured expressed TCRB transcripts. Profiled with immunoSEQ multiplex PCR; TCRdb holds only in-frame clones, not every one. The table records about 410,000 clones, 14% of them present only once. The sample taken for sequencing was naive CD4+ T cells from blood. Source of these receptors: a man aged 25-45 years in good health.

This clone was seen a few times. This chain joins TRBV27 and TRBJ2-3; D is perhaps TRBD2 (5 bases). Germline assignment: CDR1 MNHEY and CDR2 SMNVEV (reference sequence). This CDR3 region has 16 residues. Trimming shortened V by 5 bases and J by 0 bases, and 15 bases separated the two germline ends. CDR3 protein: CASSRSSRLSTDTQYF. In nucleotides, the CDR3 is TGTGCCAGCAGTCGCTCTAGCAGATTAAGCACAGATACGCAGTATTTT.

This clone was detected a few times. This chain connects TRBV7-9 to TRBJ2-1; a weak D match, TRBD2 (5 bases). Germline V CDR1 and CDR2: SEHNR, FQNEAQ (reference sequence). The CDR3 covers 15 residues. V dropped 2 bases and J dropped 6 bases, with 14 bases sitting between them. CDR3 residues: CASSLLEGVGNEQFF. CDR3 bases: TGTGCCAGCAGCTTACTCGAGGGAGTGGGCAATGAGCAGTTCTTC.

The gene calls are TRBV29-1 and TRBJ1-2, with D maybe TRBD1 (6 bases). This CDR3 region has 14 residues. Germline V gives CDR1 SQVTM, CDR2 ANQGSEA. Trimming cost V 7 bases and J 8 bases, with 23 bases left between them. The CDR3 spells CSASSSGGAKGYTF. The CDR3 DNA reads TGCAGCGCCTCCTCTTCTGGGGGGGCGAAAGGCTACACCTTC.

The chain has TRBV2 and TRBJ2-1, with 14 bases fitting TRBD2. The CDR3 consists of 16 residues. Trimming removed 6 bases from V and 10 bases from J; junction bases left unmatched: 11. The germline CDR1 and CDR2 sequences are SNHLY and FYNNEI. For the CDR3, the DNA is TGTGCCAGCAGAGCCCCGGGACTAGCGGGAGCACAGGAGCAGTTCTTC. Residues: CASRAPGLAGAQEQFF.

The V gene is TRBV29-1, the J gene TRBJ2-5, with D hard to call. Trimming took 8 bases from V and 3 from J, leaving 7 bases between them. CDR3 length equals 10 residues. Germline assignment: CDR1 SQVTM and CDR2 ANQGSEA. The CDR3 DNA sequence: TGCAGCTCCGACGAAGAGACCCAGTACTTC. It specifies CSSDEETQYF.

This clone has just a few counts. The V call is TRBV7-9, the J call TRBJ2-2, with D hard to call. The CDR3 contains 15 residues. Germline V gene sequence: CDR1 SEHNR, CDR2 FQNEAQ (reference sequence). V lost 0 bases to trimming and J lost 2 bases, with 7 bases between them. The CDR3 DNA sequence: TGTGCCAGCAGCTTAGCGGAAACTAACACCGGGGAGCTGTTTTTT. The encoded protein is CASSLAETNTGELFF.

The gene calls are TRBV9 and TRBJ1-1, with a tentative D call TRBD1 (6 bases). The length of the CDR3 is 15 residues. V was cut by 4 bases and J by 5 bases, with 18 bases left in between. CDR1 is SGDLS, CDR2 YYNGEE, per germline. The CDR3 loop reads CASSPSIRGGTEAFF. Here the CDR3 DNA reads TGTGCCAGCAGCCCCTCAATTCGAGGGGGAACTGAAGCTTTCTTT.

This clone has more than one count but fewer than ten. DNA for the CDR3: TGTGCCACCAGCAGAGATTATGGTAACAGGGATAACTATGGCTACACCTTC. Its protein is CATSRDYGNRDNYGYTF. V is TRBV15 and J is TRBJ1-2, with D possibly TRBD1 on 6 matching bases. CDR3 length: 17 amino acids. V lost 0 bases, J lost 1 base, and 15 bases lay in between. Germline CDR1 is LNHNV and CDR2 is YYDKDF (reference sequence).

This clone was observed a handful of times. V and J are TRBV25-1 and TRBJ1-1; D is unclear. The V and J ends lost 2 bases and 6 bases respectively, with 4 bases between them. CDR3 size: 11 residues. In germline, CDR1 is MGHDK, CDR2 SYGVNS. Here the CDR3 reads CASSEVAEAFF. The CDR3 DNA reads TGTGCCAGCAGTGAAGTGGCTGAAGCTTTCTTT.

This clone was picked up a small number of times. The chain carries TRBV23-1 and TRBJ2-7; D unclear. TRBV23-1 is labeled an ORF, and its function is uncertain. This CDR3 comprises 16 residues. Trimming took off 7 bases at V and 5 bases at J, with 24 bases between the two ends. The CDR3 DNA sequence: TGCGCCAGCATTCCCTCAGAATCGGCAGCCTCAAACGAGCAGTACGTC. Translating it yields CASIPSESAASNEQYV.

This chain uses TRBV14 with TRBJ1-2; the D is unclear. Germline CDR1 SGHDN, CDR2 FVKESK. This CDR3 is 13 amino acids long. V lost 1 base and J lost 7, with 10 bases in between. CDR3 in DNA: TGTGCCAGCAGCCAAGGCGGGATCCTTGGCTACACCTTC. It is translated as CASSQGGILGYTF.

This clone was observed a few times. The same CDR3 is also encoded by other DNA sequences in this sample. The chain has TRBV5-4 and TRBJ1-2; D not certain. Germline CDR1 SGHNT, CDR2 YYREEE (reference sequence). The CDR3 is made up of 13 amino acids. The V gene lost 5 bases and the J gene lost 2 bases, with 10 bases spanning the gap. The CDR3 DNA follows: TGTGCCAGCAGTCCGGACGGAAACTATGGCTACACCTTC. It translates to CASSPDGNYGYTF.

This clone was picked up a small number of times. V usage is TRBV15 and J usage is TRBJ1-5; D is unclear. CDR3 length: 15 amino acids. The germline V gene has CDR1 LNHNV and CDR2 YYDKDF (reference sequence). Trimming left V 0 bases short and J 0 bases short, with 6 bases between. The CDR3 protein is CATSREVGSNQPQHF. As DNA, the CDR3 is TGTGCCACCAGCAGAGAAGTTGGTAGCAATCAGCCCCAGCATTTT.

V usage is TRBV14 and J usage is TRBJ2-7; D is unresolved. Trimming removed 3 bases from V and 1 base from J, with 4 bases in between. Germline CDR1 and CDR2: SGHDN and FVKESK. The CDR3 is 12 residues long. The CDR3 spells CASSHRSYEQYV. In DNA, the CDR3 is TGTGCCAGCAGCCACAGATCCTACGAGCAGTACGTC.

This clone was observed a handful of times. The V call is TRBV9, the J call TRBJ2-1; TRBD2 matches at 13 bases. V lost 3 bases to trimming and J lost 5 bases; unmatched junction nucleotides: 5. This CDR3 contains 16 residues. Germline V gene sequence: CDR1 SGDLS, CDR2 YYNGEE. CDR3 in amino acids: CASSALGLAGNNEQFF. CDR3 nucleotides: TGTGCCAGCAGCGCCCTGGGACTAGCGGGGAACAATGAGCAGTTCTTC.

This clone showed up just once. A much larger clone is a single base away; this may be a read error. The identical CDR3 is also encoded by other nucleotide sequences in the sample. The V gene is TRBV7-2, the J gene TRBJ2-5, with no clear D. Trimming cost V 1 base and J 5 bases, with 5 bases left between them. Per the germline V gene, CDR1 is SGHTA and CDR2 is FQGNSA. This CDR3 has 12 residues. In DNA, the CDR3 is TGTGCCAGCAGCTTAGTCCGGGAGACCCAGTACTTC. Protein product: CASSLVRETQYF.